This T cell receptor (beta chain) was observed in a study of post-analysis software for immune sequencing data (dated by TCRdb to between 2015 and 2017). Background on the whole study: Relapsing-remitting, secondary progressive and progressive-relapsing multiple sclerosis were recorded as disease courses, and subtype annotation was lacking for some patients. Patient repertoires were compared against roughly 12 previously published healthy control repertoires from donors aged roughly 6 to 28 years. A subset of samples was prepared in parallel using single-end sample barcoding, then pooled and co-amplified after Illumina adapter ligation.

This clonotype was counted at least ten times. Its recognized antigen is unknown. No base-level quality is on record; no much larger clone is a single base apart. Libraries were prepared through PCR. Sequencing used an Illumina HiSeq 2500. To reduce PCR and sequencing biases, unique molecular identifiers were built into the TCR beta cDNA libraries. Some 500,000 cDNA molecules were obtained for every 1 to 10 million input T cells, so each molecule roughly corresponded to one T cell. The patient libraries were prepared and sequenced using the same protocol as the earlier healthy control dataset. Samples belonging to the same batch were prepared together, multiplexed and sequenced on a shared HiSeq lane. Processing in the source paper ran as follows. Raw barcoded reads were processed with MIGEC, and single-read molecular identifier groups were discarded before consensus assembly and CDR3 extraction. VDJtools was used for post-analysis of the clonotype tables, and diversity was normalized by down-sampling every dataset to the size of the smallest sample. To correct batch-related cross-sample contamination, repertoire overlap clustering matched CDR3 amino acid sequences but not nucleotide sequences. In TCRdb, the public reads were trimmed at Q25 with fastp and aligned with MiXCR, with productive beta chains retained. Rows are combined by CDR3 protein, so each entry shows the most common genes and DNA. In this record, the V and J calls reflect TCRdb's handling and not the investigators' own analysis. This sample is represented by a few hundred thousand distinct CDR3 sequences; 36% of them were singletons. The top ten hold around 4.7% of the sample.

The full study reports these points: Significantly higher frequencies in patients than in controls were found for roughly 5 TRBV segments, including TRBV5-6, TRBV5-1 and TRBV20-1. Significantly lower normalized Chao1 diversity was found in multiple sclerosis patients than in controls, suggesting substantial peripheral T-cell clonal expansion. The multiple sclerosis patient group was slightly younger than the control group. Direct clustering with F measure showed strong co-clustering of samples prepared in the same batch, prompting a batch-effect correction.

To demonstrate the VDJtools post-analysis software, TCR beta repertoires were profiled from the peripheral blood of about 14 young patients with multiple sclerosis. Multiple sclerosis patients were children and adolescents aged about 6 to 17 years. The cysteine opens and the phenylalanine closes a CDR3 of 15 amino acids. The retained sequence is limited to the CDR3, 45 bases, with the frame set at the first base. CDR1 and CDR2 are read off the germline V gene as SGHTA and FQGNSA. V is clipped by 5 bases and J by 6 bases, and the sequence between their germline boundaries is 16 bases long. The rearranged segments are TRBV7-2 and TRBJ2-2, and perhaps TRBD1 as D gene, on 7 matching bases. The receptor was derived from a girl aged 10-17 years with multiple sclerosis. What was sequenced was blood. The base sequence is TGTGCCAGCAGCCCCACACAGGGGAGGTCCGGGGAGCTGTTTTTT. This encodes CASSPTQGRSGELFF.